The next 29 T cell receptor beta chains were all read from a single sample in a study of blood T cell repertoires in COVID-19. TCRdb's table, derived via immunoSEQ multiplex PCR, lists solely in-frame clones and lacks some. The table shows 250,000 to 350,000 clones, with around four fifths occurring only once. The sample consisted of peripheral blood. These receptors all stem from a woman between 45 and 60 years old with active or convalescent COVID-19.

The CDR3 nucleotides are TGCAGCGTTGATCAGGGGAAGAACACTGAAGCTTTCTTT. It is translated as CSVDQGKNTEAFF. The V gene is TRBV29-1, the J gene TRBJ1-1; maybe TRBD1 (6 bases). Per germline, CDR1 SQVTM and CDR2 ANQGSEA. CDR3 length: 13 amino acids. V dropped 3 bases and J dropped 1 base, with 9 bases sitting between them. Looking up the rest from reference TRBV29-1 and TRBJ1-1 gives the full variable domain: SAVISQKPSRDICQRGTSLTIQCQVDSQVTMMFWYRQQPGQSLTLIATANQGSEATYESGFVIDKFPISRPNLTFSTLTVSNMSPEDSSIYLCSVDQGKNTEAFFGQGTRLTVV.

The J gene is TRBJ1-1, the V gene TRBV9; the D gene is possibly TRBD1 (5 bases). V shed 0 bases and J shed 9 bases, with 18 bases lying between them. The CDR3 spans 15 residues. Germline V gene sequence: CDR1 SGDLS, CDR2 YYNGEE. The CDR3 DNA is TGTGCCAGCAGCGTAGCTAGGGGTGAGGCAGATAAAGCTTTCTTT. Protein: CASSVARGEADKAFF.

V gene TRBV30 combines with J gene TRBJ1-1; D not certain. This CDR3 region has 16 residues. Trimming cost V 3 bases and J 1 base, with 18 bases left between them. Germline V gives CDR1 GTSNPN, CDR2 SVGIG (reference sequence). The CDR3 nucleotides read TGTGCCTGGAGGGATGTAATCTGGGGAGCGAACACTGAAGCTTTCTTT. Encoded protein: CAWRDVIWGANTEAFF.

This sequence joins TRBV19 and TRBJ2-2; 11 bases match TRBD2. The V gene's germline CDR1 is LNHDA and CDR2 SQIVND (reference sequence). This CDR3 contains 16 residues. J was trimmed by 0 bases and V by 4 bases; bases with no gene match: 1. The CDR3 loop is CASSTGLAANTGELFF. The CDR3 DNA reads as TGTGCCAGTAGTACGGGACTAGCGGCGAACACCGGGGAGCTGTTTTTT.

This clone has only a few counts. The chain carries TRBV30 and TRBJ1-1, with TRBD1 matching over 8 bases. The CDR3 is 15 residues long. CDR1 GTSNPN and CDR2 SVGIG come from the germline V gene (reference sequence). With V trimmed by 2 bases and J by 5 bases, 10 bases remained unmatched. The CDR3 coding sequence is TGTGCCTGGAGTCTCGGCCGCAGGGGGCGGACTGAAGCTTTCTTT. It translates to CAWSLGRRGRTEAFF.

The V call is TRBV5-1, the J call TRBJ2-1; D uncertain. V lost 4 bases to trimming and J lost 8 bases, with 16 bases between them. CDR1 SGHRS and CDR2 YFSETQ come from the germline V gene. The CDR3 is 14 residues long. The CDR3 nucleotides are TGCGCCAGCAGCCCCAGACACGGATCGGATGAGCAGTTCTTC. This encodes CASSPRHGSDEQFF. Full variable domain (rest looked up from reference TRBV5-1 and TRBJ2-1): KAGVTQTPRYLIKTRGQQVTLSCSPISGHRSVSWYQQTPGQGLQFLFEYFSETQRNKGNFPGRFSGRQFSNSRSEMNVSTLELGDSALYLCASSPRHGSDEQFFGPGTRLTVL.

The V and J genes are TRBV28 and TRBJ1-1, with 11 bases lining up with TRBD1. Germline V lookup: CDR1 MDHEN, CDR2 SYDVKM. CDR3 length: 17 amino acids. Trimming at V came to 1 base and at J to 5 bases, leaving 9 bases not matched to a gene. The CDR3 DNA follows: TGTGCCAGCAGTTTATTGCGGATGAGGGACAGGGGGACTGAAGCTTTCTTT. It translates to CASSLLRMRDRGTEAFF.

The chain couples TRBV6-5 to TRBJ2-7; 8 bases are a match to TRBD1. The junction had 2 bases not matched to a gene; V was cut back by 4 bases and J by 3 bases. The CDR3 consists of 13 residues. CDR1 is MNHEY, CDR2 SVGAGI, per germline. The DNA of the CDR3 is TGTGCCAGCAGTTCGACAGGGGTCTACGAGCAGTACTTC. Translation: CASSSTGVYEQYF.

The rearrangement joins TRBV6-5 to TRBJ1-1, with TRBD1 identical over 11 bases. The V and J ends lost 6 bases and 5 bases, in that order; junction bases with no gene match: 5. The length of the CDR3 is 14 residues. CDR1 MNHEY and CDR2 SVGAGI come from the germline V gene. The CDR3 DNA reads as TGTGCCAGCAGCCGGGGACAGGGGGTTACTGAAGCTTTCTTT. Translation: CASSRGQGVTEAFF.

J is TRBJ1-4 and V is TRBV2, with D possibly matching TRBD1 (5 bases). The CDR3 has 13 residues. V lost 4 bases, J lost 7 bases, and 10 bases lay in between. Germline values: CDR1 SNHLY, CDR2 FYNNEI. CDR3 amino acids: CASSVQGFEKLFF. The CDR3 nucleotides read TGTGCCAGCAGTGTCCAGGGTTTTGAAAAACTGTTTTTT.

The V call is TRBV5-5, the J call TRBJ2-2; D gene unclear. The CDR3 consists of 15 residues. V was pared by 5 bases and J by 6 bases, with 17 bases between. The germline V gene has CDR1 SGHKS and CDR2 YYEKEE (reference sequence). In DNA, the CDR3 is TGTGCCAGCAGGTTTATAGGCGGAAAGGCCGGGGAGCTGTTTTTT. It specifies CASRFIGGKAGELFF.

The chain recombines TRBV11-3 with TRBJ1-2; D might be TRBD1 (5 bases). CDR1 SGHNT and CDR2 YENEEA come from the germline V gene. The CDR3 is 13 amino acids. V was cut by 3 bases and J by 4 bases, with 9 bases left in between. The CDR3 nucleotides are TGTGCCAGCAGCTTGCCAGGGCGCTATGGCTACACCTTC. Translated: CASSLPGRYGYTF.

This clone turned up a few times. V is TRBV28 and J is TRBJ2-1, with TRBD2 as a possible D gene (6 bases). The CDR3 consists of 16 residues. V dropped 6 bases and J dropped 4 bases, with 19 bases sitting between them. Germline assignment: CDR1 MDHEN and CDR2 SYDVKM. For the CDR3, the DNA is TGTGCCAGCAGCCGCCTCGGGGGTGCGGTTTACAATGAGCAGTTCTTC. Translation gives CASSRLGGAVYNEQFF.

The chain combines TRBV28 with TRBJ1-5; D not certain. Per germline, CDR1 MDHEN and CDR2 SYDVKM. The CDR3 contains 13 residues. Trimming took off 3 bases at V and 0 bases at J, with 3 bases between the two ends. The chain's CDR3 is CASSFISNQPQHF. CDR3 DNA sequence: TGTGCCAGCAGTTTTATTAGCAATCAGCCCCAGCATTTT.

The chain joins TRBV7-6 to TRBJ1-3, with TRBD1 matching over 11 bases. The germline CDR1 and CDR2 sequences are SGHVS and FNYEAQ. The CDR3 is 17 amino acids. V was pared by 0 bases and J by 4 bases, with 5 bases of the junction left unmatched. CDR3 sequence: CASSLAGQGAGGNTIYF. Written as DNA, the CDR3 is TGTGCCAGCAGCTTAGCTGGACAGGGGGCAGGAGGAAACACCATATATTTT.

This sequence joins TRBV29-1 and TRBJ1-2; D is unresolved. Germline V gives CDR1 SQVTM, CDR2 ANQGSEA. The CDR3 is 17 residues long. V was shortened by 1 base and J by 8 bases, with 26 bases between the two germline ends. CDR3 amino acids: CSVEGHLADQPGSGYTF. As DNA, the CDR3 is TGCAGCGTTGAAGGGCATTTGGCAGACCAACCTGGGAGCGGCTACACCTTC.

The sample holds one count of this clone. This chain joins TRBV9 and TRBJ2-5; 12 bases agree with TRBD2. V lost 3 bases and J lost 5; bases outside the gene matches: 2. Per the germline V gene, CDR1 is SGDLS and CDR2 is YYNGEE. The CDR3 extends over 14 amino acids. The CDR3 loop reads CASSATSGSETQYF. The CDR3 DNA follows: TGTGCCAGCAGCGCGACTAGCGGGAGTGAGACCCAGTACTTC.

In its sample, this clone was seen a few times. This rearrangement joins TRBV5-1 to TRBJ2-7; TRBD1 aligns across 9 bases. This CDR3 region has 15 residues. V trimming: 0 bases; J trimming: 4 bases; junction bases outside the gene matches: 5. The V gene's germline CDR1 is SGHRS and CDR2 YFSETQ. CDR3 bases: TGCGCCAGCAGCTTGGACACAGGGGGCTCTTACGAGCAGTACTTC. Translated, it gives CASSLDTGGSYEQYF.

The genes are TRBV10-1 and TRBJ2-2; 11 nucleotides align to TRBD2. Germline loops: CDR1 WNHNN, CDR2 SYGVQD (reference sequence). This CDR3 spans 14 amino acids. V lost 8 bases, J lost 1 base, and 0 bases stayed unmatched. This CDR3 reads CASGTSGNTGELFF. CDR3 sequence (DNA): TGCGCCAGCGGGACTAGCGGGAACACCGGGGAGCTGTTTTTT.

This chain links TRBV18 with TRBJ1-1, with TRBD1 matching over 9 bases. In germline, CDR1 is KGHSH, CDR2 LQKENI. This CDR3 spans 13 amino acids. V was pared by 3 bases and J by 6 bases, with 2 bases of the junction left unmatched. CDR3 loop: CASSPGTGPEAFF. DNA for the CDR3: TGTGCCAGCTCACCCGGGACAGGGCCTGAAGCTTTCTTT.

Points on this clone: At one of its ends the junction is not consistent with the germline gene, which may arise from a read error. Different DNA sequences within this sample yield the same CDR3. The V gene is TRBV11-2, the J gene TRBJ2-7; 8 positions agree with TRBD2. Germline V gene data show CDR1 as SGHAT and CDR2 as FQNNGV. This CDR3 region has 15 residues. The CDR3 here is CASSFLAGKAREQYF. For the CDR3, the DNA is TGTGCCAGTAGCTTCTTAGCGGGAAAAGCTAGGGAGCAGTACTTC.

The chain carries TRBV6-5 and TRBJ2-6; no definite D call. CDR1 is MNHEY, CDR2 SVGAGI, per germline. CDR3 size: 15 residues. V gave up 6 bases and J gave up 1 base, with 10 bases separating them. The CDR3 DNA follows: TGTGCCAGCAGCCAAACACCTTCTGGGGCCAACGTCCTGACTTTC. Its translation: CASSQTPSGANVLTF.

The chain combines TRBV19 with TRBJ2-3, with TRBD2 matching 9 bases. CDR3 size: 17 residues. The trim removed 5 bases at V and 5 bases at J, leaving 14 bases unmatched. Germline-derived CDR1 and CDR2 are LNHDA and SQIVND (reference sequence). The CDR3 loop reads CASSRRGGSGGQDTQYF. The CDR3 nucleotides are TGTGCCAGTAGTCGACGCGGGGGTAGCGGGGGCCAAGATACGCAGTATTTT.

V gene TRBV28 combines with J gene TRBJ2-2, with TRBD2 identical over 7 bases. The trim removed 2 bases at V and 1 base at J, leaving 10 bases unmatched. Germline V gene data show CDR1 as MDHEN and CDR2 as SYDVKM. The CDR3 loop spans 18 amino acids. The CDR3: CASSLRKSSGGNTGELFF. The CDR3 coding sequence is TGTGCCAGCAGTTTACGCAAATCTAGCGGAGGGAACACCGGGGAGCTGTTTTTT.

V is TRBV7-2 and J is TRBJ2-5; D might be TRBD2 (6 bases). Trimming left V 4 bases short and J 2 bases short, with 11 bases between. This CDR3 has 14 amino acids. Per the germline V gene, CDR1 is SGHTA and CDR2 is FQGNSA. The CDR3 loop is CASSSPGLQETQYF. CDR3 DNA: TGTGCCAGCAGCTCACCGGGACTTCAAGAGACCCAGTACTTC.

This chain uses TRBV7-9 with TRBJ1-5; D gene unclear. The CDR3 contains 14 residues. The V end lost 5 bases, the J end lost 5 bases, and 13 bases lay between the germline ends. From germline, CDR1 is SEHNR and CDR2 FQNEAQ (reference sequence). In DNA form, the CDR3 reads TGTGCCAGCAGCCTTGAAGGGAGTCATCAGCCCCAGCATTTT. Its translation is CASSLEGSHQPQHF.

The chain links TRBV10-3 to TRBJ1-5; 10 nucleotides line up with TRBD1. With V trimmed by 10 bases and J by 0 bases, 9 bases remained unmatched. Germline values: CDR1 ENHRY, CDR2 SYGVKD. This CDR3 contains 16 residues. CDR3 sequence reads: CANPGQGFNSNQPQHF. CDR3 sequence (DNA): TGTGCCAATCCGGGACAGGGGTTTAATAGCAATCAGCCCCAGCATTTT.

The rearrangement joins TRBV5-4 to TRBJ2-5, with TRBD2 matching over 12 bases. In germline, CDR1 is SGHNT, CDR2 YYREEE (reference sequence). The CDR3 is made up of 17 amino acids. Trimming cost V 4 bases and J 2 bases; bases outside gene matches: 9. CDR3 protein: CASSVPPGLAGQETQYF. The CDR3 nucleotides are TGTGCCAGCAGCGTCCCGCCGGGACTAGCGGGTCAAGAGACCCAGTACTTC.

CDR3 DNA sequence: TGTGCCAGCAGTTTGGGACAGGGGAGCTCTGGAAACACCATATATTTT. Its protein is CASSLGQGSSGNTIYF. The V call is TRBV28, the J call TRBJ1-3, with 10 bases aligning to TRBD1. Per the germline V gene, CDR1 is MDHEN and CDR2 is SYDVKM. V dropped 3 bases and J dropped 0; count of bases not matched to a gene: 2. The CDR3 is made up of 16 amino acids.